This T cell receptor (beta chain) was sequenced during a study of monozygotic twins with inflammatory bowel disease. Study-wide results and caveats: Fewer clonotypes were shared with others by IBD patients than by healthy twins, especially with disease activity. Diversity of TCRbeta measured by inverse Simpson was lower in IBD patients than in healthy co-twins. The analysis did not separate different T cell subtypes.

CDR3 length: 17 amino acids. Germline V gene lookup returns CDR1 LGHNA and CDR2 YSLEER. From its re-call of the 5' RACE reads, TCRdb lists each CDR3 protein once, without DNA. Seen in this sample are approximately 200,000 distinct CDR3 sequences; the ten most common clones hold less than 9%. In regard to this clonotype: Its antigen remains unknown.

Sequencing used blood. This receptor was obtained from a human donor with ulcerative colitis or Crohn's disease, or a healthy co-twin of an affected twin (not recorded which). The chain recombines TRBV4-3 with TRBJ2-3. Here the CDR3 reads CASSQGDVGFSTDTQYF.